This TCR beta chain appears in the sequencing data of a study of vaccination and CD4 T cells after COVID-19. Comments on this clonotype: Antigen unknown.

Germline-derived CDR1 and CDR2 are LNHNV and YYDKDF (reference sequence). The CDR3 runs to 14 residues. With 0 bases clipped from V and 5 bases from J, the junction kept 2 bases outside the gene matches. As to treatment: approximately nine-day PBMC culture with coronavirus spike peptide pools or control peptides (ViraFEST assay). Oncomine TCR Beta short-read sequencing was applied to DNA from cultured CD4+ T cells. Each CDR3 protein is one row after TCRdb ran MiXCR on the PCR reads. Of about 10,000 distinct CDR3 sequences listed, around half are singletons. The origin of this receptor is a human donor who had recovered from COVID-19. This chain connects TRBV15 to TRBJ1-2, with TRBD1 matching 8 bases. The sequencing sample was made of CD4+ T cells from blood, cultured in vitro. In nucleotides, the CDR3 is TGTGCCACCAGCAGAGAGGACAGGGCATATGGCTACACCTTC. The encoded protein is CATSREDRAYGYTF.